This T cell receptor (beta chain) was retrieved from a study of Ad26.COV2.S vaccination and SARS-CoV-2 variants. In the study overall: Doses of Ad26.COV2.S were injected into muscle once or twice, 56 days apart.

Study-level findings and limits: Non-spike TCR breadth did not differ much between vaccine and placebo recipients. TCR breadth and depth analyses may have underestimated total T cell responses.

For this clone: Its cognate antigen is unknown.

Documented treatment: 15 to 20 received Ad26.COV2.S at low or high dose, single or two shots; about 5 received placebo; per-sample allocation not given. At day 63 after the first vaccine or placebo injection, samples were drawn. Sequencing used immunoSEQ multiplex PCR; TCRdb keeps in-frame clones, though not all of them. The data contain some 640,000 clones, roughly 90% of them singletons. The sequence was collected from a person aged 18-65 years who received the Ad26.COV2.S COVID-19 vaccine or a placebo. Source: peripheral blood, taken in a trial of Ad26.COV2.S vaccine versus placebo.

Here the CDR3 DNA reads TGTGCCAGCAGCACACTAGCGGAAGAGACCCAGTACTTC. Amino acids: CASSTLAEETQYF. The V and J genes are TRBV12-3 or TRBV12-4 and TRBJ2-5, with 8 nucleotides matching TRBD2. CDR3 size: 13 residues. V lost 6 bases, J lost 3 bases, and 3 bases stayed unmatched.